A selection of T cell receptor beta chains follows, all from one sample in a study of T cell responses to AZD1222 COVID-19 vaccine. Clones were read by immunoSEQ multiplex PCR, and TCRdb kept only the in-frame ones, dropping some. The top ten clones hold less than 2% of a sample with about 130,000 clones, roughly nine tenths of them seen once. The specimen comprised peripheral blood, sampled on day 0 of AZD1222 vaccination. Source of these receptors: an adult in good health. CDR3s include the opening cysteine and the closing phenylalanine or tryptophan. A D gene is named only where the DNA matches it firmly. Clone size is given for some rows only: seen once, a few or many times, or a class if the clone is expanded.

D | J | size | V | CDR3 | DNA
NA | TRBJ2-7 | few | TRBV7-2 | CASSRAQGGAIWEQYF | TGTGCCAGCAGTAGGGCCCAGGGGGGGGCCATATGGGAGCAGTACTTC
NA | TRBJ1-5 | few | TRBV12-3/TRBV12-4 | CASSSQGGQPQHF | TGTGCCAGCAGTTCACAGGGAGGCCAGCCCCAGCATTTT
NA | TRBJ1-1 | once | TRBV4-3 | CASSQFYRDWNTEAFF | TGCGCCAGCAGCCAGTTCTACCGGGACTGGAACACTGAAGCTTTCTTT
NA | TRBJ1-6 | NA | TRBV7-2 | CASSPAGRNNSPLHF | TGTGCCAGCAGCCCCGCCGGAAGGAATAATTCACCCCTCCACTTT
TRBD1 | TRBJ1-6 | NA | TRBV3-1/TRBV3-2 | CASSQDGQGSPLHF | TGTGCCAGCAGCCAAGACGGACAGGGTTCACCCCTCCACTTT
TRBD1 | TRBJ2-7 | NA | TRBV2 | CASSLTPEQGAGQYF | TGTGCCAGCAGCCTTACTCCGGAACAGGGGGCTGGGCAGTACTTC
NA | TRBJ1-4 | NA | TRBV18 | CASSPPRTALNEKLFF | TGTGCCAGCTCACCACCTCGGACTGCACTGAATGAAAAACTGTTTTTT
TRBD2 | TRBJ2-5 | NA | TRBV19 | CASSRGTSRETQYF | TGTGCCAGTAGTAGGGGGACTAGTAGGGAGACCCAGTACTTC
NA | TRBJ1-4 | NA | TRBV28 | CASSGPGLAEKLFF | TGTGCCAGCAGCGGACCGGGACTAGCTGAAAAACTGTTTTTT
NA | TRBJ1-2 | NA | TRBV5-6 | CASSLGTRGYTF | TGTGCCAGCAGCCTAGGCACTAGGGGCTACACCTTC
NA | TRBJ1-3 | NA | TRBV14 | CASSQGGARFLAGNTIYF | TGTGCCAGCAGCCAAGGAGGGGCACGGTTCCTTGCTGGAAACACCATATATTTT
TRBD1 | TRBJ1-5 | NA | TRBV28 | CASALGQNQPQHF | TGTGCCAGCGCCCTGGGACAGAATCAGCCCCAGCATTTT
TRBD1 | TRBJ1-6 | NA | TRBV7-6 | CASSLSSGQGDSPLHF | TGTGCCAGCAGCCTTTCTTCCGGACAGGGGGATTCACCCCTCCACTTT
TRBD1 | TRBJ1-3 | NA | TRBV5-1 | CASSPGQQENTIYF | TGCGCCAGCAGCCCGGGACAGCAAGAGAACACCATATATTTT
TRBD1 | TRBJ1-4 | NA | TRBV18 | CASSPLQGAGEKLFF | TGTGCCAGCTCACCACTTCAGGGGGCCGGCGAAAAACTGTTTTTT
NA | TRBJ1-1 | NA | TRBV18 | CASSPQDTEAFF | TGTGCCAGCTCACCGCAGGACACTGAAGCTTTCTTT
NA | TRBJ2-3 | NA | TRBV5-1 | CASSSAGPTDTQYF | TGCGCCAGCAGCTCTGCGGGCCCCACAGATACGCAGTATTTT
NA | TRBJ1-1 | NA | TRBV6-4 | CASSAGGAPTEAFF | TGTGCCAGCAGTGCCGGGGGGGCCCCCACTGAAGCTTTCTTT
TRBD2 | TRBJ2-1 | NA | TRBV10-2 | CASRLAGGPGNEQFF | TGCGCCAGCAGACTAGCGGGGGGGCCGGGGAATGAGCAGTTCTTC
NA | TRBJ2-3 | once | TRBV2 | CASSEGYLGTDTQYF | TGTGCCAGCAGTGAAGGTTACCTCGGCACAGATACGCAGTATTTT
NA | TRBJ2-5 | NA | TRBV28 | CASSLAEDRETQYF | TGTGCCAGCAGTTTGGCGGAGGATAGGGAGACCCAGTACTTC
TRBD1 | TRBJ2-1 | NA | TRBV15 | CATSMSRGRFNEQFF | TGTGCCACCAGCATGAGCAGGGGGAGATTCAATGAGCAGTTCTTC
TRBD1 | TRBJ2-1 | NA | TRBV10-2 | CASSTPPGQIYNEQFF | TGCGCCAGCAGTACTCCGCCGGGACAGATCTACAATGAGCAGTTCTTC
NA | TRBJ1-1 | NA | TRBV7-3 | CASSFAGTLNTEAFF | TGTGCCAGCAGCTTCGCCGGGACATTGAACACTGAAGCTTTCTTT
TRBD1 | TRBJ1-6 | NA | TRBV7-3 | CASSSLGQGNSPLHF | TGTGCCAGCAGCTCCCTGGGACAGGGTAATTCACCCCTCCACTTT
NA | TRBJ1-4 | NA | TRBV6-6 | CASSSGPATNEKLFF | TGTGCCAGCAGTTCAGGCCCAGCAACTAATGAAAAACTGTTTTTT
NA | TRBJ2-5 | NA | TRBV6-5 | CASSYMGFQETQYF | TGTGCCAGCAGTTACATGGGGTTCCAAGAGACCCAGTACTTC
TRBD1 | TRBJ1-2 | NA | TRBV4-3 | CASSQDLGQDYGYTF | TGCGCCAGCAGCCAAGATCTTGGACAGGATTATGGCTACACCTTC
NA | TRBJ1-2 | NA | TRBV27 | CASSFVPANYGYTF | TGTGCCAGCAGTTTTGTTCCCGCTAACTATGGCTACACCTTC
TRBD2 | TRBJ2-7 | NA | TRBV5-4 | CASSERGGVIEQYF | TGTGCCAGCAGCGAACGGGGGGGCGTGATCGAGCAGTACTTC
NA | TRBJ2-3 | NA | TRBV9 | CASSSQAGISTDTQYF | TGTGCCAGCAGCTCCCAGGCAGGAATTAGCACAGATACGCAGTATTTT
NA | TRBJ1-1 | NA | TRBV5-1 | CASSYRQREAEAFF | TGCGCCAGCAGCTATCGACAGAGGGAGGCTGAAGCTTTCTTT
TRBD1 | TRBJ1-5 | NA | TRBV28 | CASSSRPGGSNQPQHF | TGTGCCAGCAGCTCACGACCAGGGGGCAGCAATCAGCCCCAGCATTTT
NA | TRBJ1-3 | NA | TRBV19 | CASSILQGAGNTIYF | TGTGCCAGTAGTATCCTCCAGGGTGCCGGAAACACCATATATTTT
NA | TRBJ1-6 | NA | TRBV7-2 | CASSLAAVGNSPLHF | TGTGCCAGCAGCTTAGCAGCGGTGGGGAATTCACCCCTCCACTTT
NA | TRBJ1-4 | NA | TRBV19 | CASSGTSNEKLFF | TGTGCCAGTAGTGGGACCTCTAATGAAAAACTGTTTTTT
NA | TRBJ1-5 | once | TRBV18 | CASSPYSNQPQHF | TGTGCCAGCTCCCCCTATAGCAATCAGCCCCAGCATTTT
TRBD1 | TRBJ1-6 | NA | TRBV20-1 | CSASDRGGSPLHF | TGCAGTGCTAGTGACAGGGGTGGGTCACCCCTCCACTTT
TRBD1 | TRBJ2-5 | few | TRBV18 | CASSSTGGETQYF | TGTGCCAGCTCATCGACAGGGGGAGAGACCCAGTACTTC
NA | TRBJ2-7 | NA | TRBV21-1 | CASSKGGRVNEQYF | TGTGCCAGCAGCAAGGGGGGCAGGGTTAACGAGCAGTACTTC
NA | TRBJ1-2 | NA | TRBV18 | CASSLFGGYGYTF | TGTGCCAGCTCACTCTTCGGTGGCTATGGCTACACCTTC
NA | TRBJ2-5 | once | TRBV10-3 | CAISEQRQETQYF | TGTGCCATCAGTGAGCAGAGACAAGAGACCCAGTACTTC
TRBD2 | TRBJ2-1 | NA | TRBV28 | CASRQLAGGEYNEQFF | TGTGCCAGCAGACAGTTAGCGGGGGGGGAGTACAATGAGCAGTTCTTC
TRBD1 | TRBJ1-1 | NA | TRBV6-1 | CASSALRGGAGNTEAFF | TGTGCCAGCAGTGCCCTTCGAGGGGGCGCTGGGAACACTGAAGCTTTCTTT
TRBD1 | TRBJ1-2 | once | TRBV5-6 | CASSSGQGYYGYTF | TGTGCCAGCAGCTCGGGACAGGGCTACTATGGCTACACCTTC